The subject of this entry is one T cell receptor (beta chain). Its cognate antigen is unknown. CDR1 and CDR2 (germline): SNHLY, FYNNEI. The V segment lost 10 bases and the J segment 2 bases; nucleotides outside the gene matches: 5. The CDR3 has 13 residues. Positive CCR7 selection of CD45RO-negative cells yielded the naive CD8 cells, and terminally differentiated effector memory CD45RA+ cells were excluded. These data belong to a study of shared clonotypes between healthy human individuals. Study outcomes and limitations: Sampling included only blood; tissue repertoires likely differ. Generally, estimated richness proved larger in naive subsets than it did in memory subsets.

Approximately 30,000 T cell genomes (approximately 210 ng DNA) went into each sorted-subset replicate. Some clones are missing from TCRdb's copy, which holds only in-frame ones; the method was immunoSEQ multiplex PCR. The sample lists millions of clones, approximately 94% occurring once. The sequenced sample was naive CD8+ T cells sorted from blood. The chain is built from TRBV2 and TRBJ2-1, with TRBD1 identical over 7 bases. This TCR was sampled from a man aged 18 to 30 in good health. The CDR3 coding sequence is TGTGCCACTACAGGGGTCACCTACAATGAGCAGTTCTTC. Translation: CATTGVTYNEQFF.